This T cell receptor (beta chain) was sequenced in a study of blood T cell repertoires in COVID-19. The CDR3 loop spans 14 amino acids. Trimming took 0 bases from V and 4 from J, leaving 10 bases between them. Germline V lookup: CDR1 LGHDT, CDR2 YNNKEL (reference sequence). In the source study's methods: Amplifying reference gene primers gave estimates of nucleated cell counts. Only in-frame clones appear in the TCRdb table, and some are missing; sequencing was by immunoSEQ multiplex PCR. The V and J calls and clone size were taken over from that table, and D and trimming were inferred from the DNA. The sample lists about 37,000 clones, around three quarters occurring once.

V and J are TRBV3-1 (or the pseudogene TRBV3-2) and TRBJ2-7; possible D gene TRBD1, 5 bases. The sample taken for sequencing was peripheral blood. The receptor was isolated from a woman in her 70s with acute or convalescent COVID-19. CDR3 protein: CASSQESRVYEQYF. For the CDR3, the DNA is TGTGCCAGCAGCCAAGAGTCCAGGGTTTACGAGCAGTACTTC.